The 20 T cell receptor beta chains listed next were all sequenced from one sample in a study of response to subunit inactivated influenza vaccine (dated by TCRdb to 2016 to 2019). The method was RT-PCR. Sequencing took place on an Illumina HiSeq 2500. TCRdb itself trimmed the public reads at Q25 with fastp, ran MiXCR and retained productive beta chains. Rows are unified per CDR3 protein, each entry keeping the most common DNA and genes. Across this sample there are fewer than 350,000 distinct CDR3 sequences, with roughly 22% seen only once. Approximately 10% of the sample is held by the ten biggest clonotypes. Specimen: PBMCs from blood, collected approximately 20 months after vaccination. These receptors were obtained from a man between 50 and 69 years old who received an inactivated influenza vaccine. Donor details come from another sample of the same person, matched by shared clones.

This rearrangement joins TRBV4-1 to TRBJ2-7, with 10 nucleotides matching TRBD2. Looked up from germline, CDR1 is MGHRA and CDR2 is YSYEKL. CDR3 length: 16 residues. The V gene end was trimmed by 1 base and the J gene end by 3 bases; junction bases not matched to a gene: 6. This CDR3 reads CASSQAPSGSYYEQYF. The CDR3 DNA sequence: TGCGCCAGCAGCCAAGCCCCTAGCGGGAGTTACTACGAGCAGTACTTC.

This clonotype was seen only a few times. The CDR3 coding sequence is TGTGCCAGCAGCCGAGACTTCTTCACACCCCAGCATTTT. Amino acid sequence: CASSRDFFTPQHF. J is TRBJ1-5 and V is TRBV14; no firm D call. There are 13 residues in the CDR3. V was clipped by 4 bases and J by 10 bases, with 14 bases between them. Germline V CDR1 and CDR2: SGHDN, FVKESK.

The chain carries TRBV5-1 and TRBJ2-4, with 10 positions matching TRBD2. V was clipped by 1 base and J by 9 bases; unmatched bases: 10. CDR1 SGHRS and CDR2 YFSETQ come from the germline V gene. The CDR3 extends over 16 amino acids. CDR3 sequence reads: CASSLSAAGGPGIQYF. The DNA for the CDR3 is TGCGCCAGCAGCTTGAGTGCAGCGGGAGGGCCTGGCATTCAGTACTTC.

This clonotype has a handful of counts. V usage is TRBV7-9 and J usage is TRBJ2-3, with a weak D call TRBD2 (7 bases). Trimming pared 5 bases from V and 6 bases from J, leaving 21 bases between. The CDR3 covers 16 residues. Germline V gene data show CDR1 as SEHNR and CDR2 as FQNEAQ (reference sequence). CDR3 region: CASSISYGGPGDTQYF. The CDR3 nucleotides read TGTGCCAGCAGCATCTCCTACGGGGGGCCGGGTGATACGCAGTATTTT.

The chain is built from TRBV11-1 and TRBJ2-2, with 9 bases matching TRBD1. V was clipped by 4 bases and J by 4 bases; unmatched bases: 10. The germline gives CDR1 SGHAT, CDR2 FQDESV (reference sequence). This CDR3 is built from 17 residues. The CDR3 DNA sequence: TGTGCCAGCAGCTCAGCCCGGGACAGGGTCGGCACCGGGGAGCTGTTTTTT. Translated, it gives CASSSARDRVGTGELFF.

CDR3 sequence reads: CASSLERGFYNEQFF. In DNA form, the CDR3 reads TGTGCCAGCAGCTTAGAGCGTGGATTTTACAATGAGCAGTTCTTC. V usage is TRBV7-8 and J usage is TRBJ2-1; D ambiguous. This CDR3 is built from 15 residues. The V gene lost 1 base and the J gene lost 4 bases, with 11 bases spanning the gap. In germline, CDR1 is SGHVS, CDR2 FQNEAQ.

J is TRBJ2-7 and V is TRBV5-6; D gene uncertain. Germline V gives CDR1 SGHDT, CDR2 YYEEEE. The CDR3 spans 13 residues. Trimming cost V 8 bases and J 0 bases, with 12 bases left between them. CDR3: CARSPGRSYEQYF. The CDR3 DNA is TGTGCCAGGAGCCCTGGCCGCTCCTACGAGCAGTACTTC.

This clonotype was counted ten times or more. This chain links TRBV20-1 with TRBJ1-2; the match to TRBD1 covers 7 bases. Trimming took 3 bases from V and 5 from J; bases not matched to a gene: 6. The CDR3 length is 13 residues. Germline assignment: CDR1 DFQATT and CDR2 SNEGSKA (reference sequence). CDR3 sequence: CSARTGIQYGYTF. For the CDR3, the DNA is TGCAGTGCTAGGACAGGGATTCAATATGGCTACACCTTC.

Within the sample, this clonotype is medium-sized (0.01 to 0.1%). V gene TRBV7-6 combines with J gene TRBJ1-2; 7 nucleotides agree with TRBD1. This CDR3 region has 15 residues. V was pared by 2 bases and J by 5 bases, with 8 bases of the junction left unmatched. CDR1 and CDR2 from the germline V gene are SGHVS and FNYEAQ. CDR3: CASSLSVTGEYGYTF. The CDR3 nucleotides read TGTGCCAGCAGCTTATCCGTAACAGGGGAATATGGCTACACCTTC. Drawing the rest from reference TRBV7-6 and TRBJ1-2, the complete variable domain is GAGVSQSPRYKVTKRGQDVALRCDPISGHVSLYWYRQALGQGPEFLTYFNYEAQQDKSGLPNDRFSAERPEGSISTLTIQRTEQRDSAMYRCASSLSVTGEYGYTFGSGTRLTVV.

The chain employs TRBV11-3 and TRBJ2-7; weak D call: TRBD2 (5 bases). Trimming took off 5 bases at V and 0 bases at J, with 14 bases between the two ends. The CDR3 consists of 15 residues. Per germline, CDR1 SGHNT and CDR2 YENEEA. The CDR3 nucleotides read TGTGCCAGCAGCCAAGCGGCCAGCTCCTCCTACGAGCAGTACTTC. Its protein product is CASSQAASSSYEQYF.

This chain links TRBV7-2 with TRBJ2-1; D might be TRBD2 (7 bases). The CDR3 is 15 amino acids. The germline V gene has CDR1 SGHTA and CDR2 FQGNSA. V dropped 2 bases and J dropped 12 bases, with 20 bases sitting between them. In DNA, the CDR3 is TGTGCCAGCAGCTTAAATCCTGGAGCGCGGGGGCTGCAGTTCTTC. This codes for CASSLNPGARGLQFF.

This chain connects TRBV5-8 to TRBJ1-2; tentative D call: TRBD1 (6 bases). The CDR3 has 12 amino acids. V gave up 1 base and J gave up 6 bases, with 7 bases separating them. Germline V gene data show CDR1 as SGHTS and CDR2 as YDEGEE. Here the CDR3 DNA reads TGTGCCAGCAGCTTGTACAGGGATGGCTACACCTTC. This sequence encodes CASSLYRDGYTF.

In DNA, the CDR3 is TGTGCCAGCAGTTTAACAGCGGGAGCTCTCAATGAGCAGTTCTTC. Translation gives CASSLTAGALNEQFF. The chain combines TRBV28 with TRBJ2-1; 8 bases align to TRBD2. V lost 2 bases to trimming and J lost 6 bases; unmatched junction nucleotides: 6. This CDR3 comprises 15 residues. Germline V gene data show CDR1 as MDHEN and CDR2 as SYDVKM. Full variable domain (remainder filled in from reference TRBV28 and TRBJ2-1): DVKVTQSSRYLVKRTGEKVFLECVQDMDHENMFWYRQDPGLGLRLIYFSYDVKMKEKGDIPEGYSVSREKKERFSLILESASTNQTSMYLCASSLTAGALNEQFFGPGTRLTVL.

This clonotype was picked up many times. The chain links TRBV5-4 to TRBJ1-2, with 8 bases matching TRBD1. The CDR3 extends over 13 amino acids. Germline V gene data show CDR1 as SGHNT and CDR2 as YYREEE (reference sequence). V was clipped by 4 bases and J by 4 bases; unmatched bases: 3. This CDR3 reads CASSPDRGYGYTF. The CDR3 DNA is TGTGCCAGCAGCCCCGACAGGGGCTATGGCTACACCTTC.

This clonotype came up many times. The chain recombines TRBV20-1 with TRBJ1-6; possible D gene TRBD1, 5 bases. The V end was cut by 3 bases, the J end by 14 bases, with 23 bases between. The V gene's germline CDR1 is DFQATT and CDR2 SNEGSKA (reference sequence). The CDR3 length is 15 residues. CDR3 amino acids: CSASPGSGGMRALHF. The CDR3 DNA sequence: TGCAGTGCTAGTCCCGGTTCGGGGGGAATGCGCGCCCTCCACTTT.

This clonotype was counted between two and nine times. The J gene is TRBJ2-5, the V gene TRBV15; D remains ambiguous. The V gene's germline CDR1 is LNHNV and CDR2 YYDKDF (reference sequence). The germline V and J ends were trimmed by 0 bases and 5 bases, with 10 bases remaining between them. CDR3 length equals 14 residues. This CDR3 is CATSREARVETQYF. DNA for the CDR3: TGTGCCACCAGCAGAGAAGCTCGCGTGGAGACCCAGTACTTC.

V usage is TRBV29-1 and J usage is TRBJ1-1, with 8 bases identical to TRBD1. CDR1 SQVTM and CDR2 ANQGSEA come from the germline V gene. Trimming removed 7 bases from V and 1 base from J; junction bases left unmatched: 5. This CDR3 has 13 amino acids. CDR3 in DNA: TGCAGCGCTTTGGGACAGGAGAACACTGAAGCTTTCTTT. Its translation is CSALGQENTEAFF.

The CDR3 region has the DNA TGTGCCACCAGCAGAGGCAGGGGGACTAGCGGGGAGCTGTTTTTT. Residues: CATSRGRGTSGELFF. The chain couples TRBV15 to TRBJ2-2, with D perhaps matching TRBD2 (8 bases). Trimming shortened V by 1 base and J by 7 bases, and 13 bases separated the two germline ends. The CDR3 consists of 15 residues. From germline, CDR1 is LNHNV and CDR2 YYDKDF (reference sequence). Complete variable domain (other parts from reference TRBV15 and TRBJ2-2): DAMVIQNPRYQVTQFGKPVTLSCSQTLNHNVMYWYQQKSSQAPKLLFHYYDKDFNNEADTPDNFQSRRPNTSFCFLDIRSPGLGDTAMYLCATSRGRGTSGELFFGEGSRLTVL.

This clonotype was seen a handful of times. The chain has TRBV12-3 or TRBV12-4 and TRBJ1-2; no clear D. The CDR3 loop spans 14 amino acids. V lost 2 bases, J lost 8 bases, and 15 bases lay in between. CDR3 DNA sequence: TGTGCCAGCAGTTTATCGCCCCCCGGGAGGGGCTACACCTTC. Amino acids: CASSLSPPGRGYTF.

The chain uses TRBV20-1 and TRBJ1-1, with D maybe TRBD1 (5 bases). The ends were cut back, 8 bases at V and 2 bases at J, with 18 bases in the middle. This CDR3 spans 14 amino acids. Germline V gene sequence: CDR1 DFQATT, CDR2 SNEGSKA (reference sequence). The CDR3 DNA reads as TGCAGTCCCGCAGGGCAGCTAACCAACACTGAAGCTTTCTTT. This gives the protein CSPAGQLTNTEAFF.